A few counts support the clone carrying this T cell receptor beta chain. Its target is unknown. TCRdb re-analysed the RT-PCR reads in MiXCR, keeping a single row per CDR3 protein. The data contain roughly 500,000 distinct CDR3 sequences, 20% to 25% of them singletons. The record originates from a study of response to subunit inactivated influenza vaccine. Study-level results: Only a handful of new T cells, the authors suggested, are recruited with each seasonal influenza vaccination.

V shed 7 bases and J shed 5 bases, with 21 bases lying between them. The CDR3 loop spans 15 amino acids. Germline assignment: CDR1 SGDLS and CDR2 YYNGEE. The data were also submitted as part of a second study, on T cells expressing NK-cell markers. That investigation notes: The authors made TCR beta cDNA libraries by 5'RACE template switching. This switching added a universal primer site and UMIs. TCR beta repertoires came from sorted CD3+CD56+NKG2C+, CD3+CD56+NKG2C- and CD3+CD56-NKG2C+ T cells. Eight donors were sequenced, seven testing HCMV-seropositive and one testing seronegative. Of the CD8+ T cells in more than five donors, about 1.0-7.0% belonged to dominant NKG2C+ clonotypes.

The sequencing used CD4+ T cells sorted from PBMCs, collected 11 to 12 days after vaccination. The origin of this receptor is a man in his forties or fifties who received an inactivated influenza vaccine. The rearrangement uses TRBV9 and TRBJ1-2; possible D gene TRBD1, 6 bases. The CDR3 DNA is TGTGCCAGCGGGGGGCCAGGGCCTGATAGTTATGGCTACACCTTC. It specifies CASGGPGPDSYGYTF.